The present T cell receptor (beta chain) was sequenced within a study of radiation and T cells in renal cell carcinoma. Germline V gene sequence: CDR1 SGHTS, CDR2 YDEGEE. The CDR3 sequence is 15 residues long. Deletions cut 0 bases from V and 5 bases from J, with 11 bases between. Stated treatment: treatment-naive control, cytoreductive nephrectomy. Overall study results and limits: Irradiated tumors had higher TCR clonality than control tumors. Sampling covered only 0.9 to 1 g of each tumor. Compared with controls, irradiated tumors had more, larger dominant CDR3 motifs.

This clone was seen a single time. Antigen specificity is unknown. The method was immunoSEQ multiplex PCR; TCRdb's version includes in-frame clones alone and lacks a portion of them. Among roughly 21,000 clones listed, 45% to 65% were seen once. Sequenced material: tumor tissue, taken from a patient whose treatment was nephrectomy without radiotherapy. The chain links TRBV5-8 to TRBJ2-2; D is unclear. The sequence was obtained from a human donor with renal cell carcinoma. The CDR3 DNA reads TGTGCCAGCAGCTTGGACAGCGATAGGACCGGGGAGCTGTTTTTT. The encoded protein is CASSLDSDRTGELFF.